Below are 28 T cell receptor beta chains sequenced from a single sample in a study of shared clonotypes between healthy human individuals. Using immunoSEQ multiplex PCR, the repertoire was profiled, and TCRdb retains in-frame clones only, with some absent. The sample has hundreds of thousands of clones; around 80% are singletons. What was sequenced was PBMCs. The receptors were gathered from a woman between 40 and 50 years old in good health. Some clones in this sample may be carry-over from other donors' samples.

The chain couples TRBV30 to TRBJ2-7; TRBD1 matches 7 bases. With 8 bases clipped from V and 2 bases from J, the junction kept 6 bases outside the gene matches. The CDR3 sequence is 12 residues long. From germline, CDR1 is GTSNPN and CDR2 SVGIG (reference sequence). This CDR3 reads CAASGQTYEQYF. In nucleotides, the CDR3 is TGTGCCGCTTCGGGACAGACCTACGAGCAGTACTTC.

The V gene is TRBV7-2, the J gene TRBJ2-7; D not certain. Per germline, CDR1 SGHTA and CDR2 FQGNSA. Trimming removed 2 bases at V and 6 bases at J, with 20 bases between. CDR3 length: 16 amino acids. The CDR3 region has the DNA TGTGCCAGCAGCTTAATTTCTGGCGGCCCTTTTTGCGAGCAGTACTTC. This translates into CASSLISGGPFCEQYF. The complete variable domain, with remaining parts taken from reference TRBV7-2 and TRBJ2-7, reads GAGVSQSPSNKVTEKGKDVELRCDPISGHTALYWYRQSLGQGLEFLIYFQGNSAPDKSGLPSDRFSAERTGGSVSTLTIQRTQQEDSAVYLCASSLISGGPFCEQYFGPGTRLTVT.

This clone showed up just a few times. The J gene is TRBJ1-6, the V gene TRBV6-6; TRBD1 might be the D (6 bases). The CDR3 is 15 amino acids. V was shortened by 5 bases and J by 10 bases, with 18 bases between the two germline ends. Germline CDR1 and CDR2: MNHNY and SVGAGI (reference sequence). Written as DNA, the CDR3 is TGTGCCAGCAGTGAGGGGGGCGGGGGTAGATCACCCCTCCACTTT. Translated: CASSEGGGGRSPLHF.

This clone was found a few times. The V call is TRBV2, the J call TRBJ1-1; D possibly corresponds to TRBD1 (5 bases). With 6 bases removed from V and 8 bases from J, the gap between germline ends came to 22 bases. The CDR3 is made up of 15 amino acids. The germline V gene encodes CDR1 SNHLY and CDR2 FYNNEI. DNA for the CDR3: TGTGCCAGCAGGCGAGGCCAGGGAAGGTTGGAGGAAGCTTTCTTT. This encodes CASRRGQGRLEEAFF.

The rearrangement links TRBV27 to TRBJ1-3; D remains unclear. V was cut by 6 bases and J by 0 bases, with 6 bases left in between. This CDR3 region has 13 residues. Germline V gene lookup returns CDR1 MNHEY and CDR2 SMNVEV (reference sequence). CDR3 in amino acids: CASSLNSGNTIYF. The CDR3 nucleotides are TGTGCCAGCAGCCTTAACTCTGGAAACACCATATATTTT.

The gene calls are TRBV11-2 and TRBJ1-2; 12 bases line up with TRBD1. The germline CDR1 and CDR2 sequences are SGHAT and FQNNGV. The CDR3 runs 14 residues. Trimming at V came to 8 bases and at J to 5 bases, leaving 6 bases not matched to a gene. CDR3 in amino acids: CASQGTGGMYGYTF. In DNA form, the CDR3 reads TGTGCCAGCCAAGGGACAGGGGGCATGTATGGCTACACCTTC.

The chain links TRBV25-1 to TRBJ1-1; TRBD1 matches at 8 bases. V shed 7 bases, J shed 1 base, and the junction held 5 bases outside the gene matches. CDR1 MGHDK and CDR2 SYGVNS come from the germline V gene. The CDR3 covers 14 residues. The CDR3 DNA follows: TGTGCCAGCACCCGGACAGGGAGGAACACTGAAGCTTTCTTT. Its protein product is CASTRTGRNTEAFF.

The chain combines TRBV6-6 with TRBJ1-2; D remains unclear. Trimming left V 7 bases short and J 4 bases short, with 13 bases between. CDR1 MNHNY and CDR2 SVGAGI come from the germline V gene (reference sequence). The CDR3 extends over 13 amino acids. This CDR3 is CASTLEGTYGYTF. CDR3 DNA sequence: TGTGCCAGCACCTTAGAGGGAACCTATGGCTACACCTTC.

The chain recombines TRBV5-1 with TRBJ2-7; D is unresolved. Germline CDR1 reads SGHRS; CDR2 reads YFSETQ. V lost 5 bases to trimming and J lost 1 base, with 10 bases between them. This CDR3 is 13 amino acids long. CDR3 in DNA: TGCGCCAGCAGGAGTCGGTCGTCCTACGAGCAGTACTTC. It yields the protein CASRSRSSYEQYF.

The chain uses TRBV18 and TRBJ2-7; unclear D gene. V gave up 5 bases and J gave up 3 bases, with 5 bases separating them. CDR3 length equals 11 residues. Looked up from germline, CDR1 is KGHSH and CDR2 is LQKENI. The CDR3 DNA sequence: TGTGCCAGCTCAAAGGACTACGAGCAGTACTTC. The encoded protein is CASSKDYEQYF.

The chain couples TRBV30 to TRBJ1-3, with D tentatively TRBD1 (5 bases). Germline values: CDR1 GTSNPN, CDR2 SVGIG (reference sequence). The CDR3 runs to 15 residues. V lost 0 bases and J 1 base, leaving 10 bases between the germline ends. The CDR3 DNA follows: TGTGCCTGGAGTGTAGAAGAGGGGTCTGGAAACACCATATATTTT. Translating gives CAWSVEEGSGNTIYF.

This chain links TRBV27 with TRBJ1-2, with D possibly being TRBD1 (5 bases). Germline V gene lookup returns CDR1 MNHEY and CDR2 SMNVEV (reference sequence). This CDR3 has 13 residues. Trimming removed 5 bases from V and 12 bases from J, with 19 bases in between. The CDR3 nucleotides are TGTGCCAGCAGTGCGGACTTCTGGCGGGGCCACACCTTC. Protein: CASSADFWRGHTF.

The chain combines TRBV28 with TRBJ1-3; D gene uncertain. The CDR3 is 12 amino acids. CDR1 and CDR2 (germline): MDHEN, SYDVKM. Trimming cost V 5 bases and J 9 bases, with 11 bases left between them. CDR3: CASSPQRITIYF. In DNA form, the CDR3 reads TGTGCCAGCAGTCCCCAAAGGATCACCATATATTTT.

This sequence joins TRBV2 and TRBJ1-5, with TRBD1 as a possible D gene (6 bases). The germline CDR1 and CDR2 sequences are SNHLY and FYNNEI. There are 16 residues in the CDR3. V was shortened by 0 bases and J by 5 bases, with 14 bases between the two germline ends. In DNA form, the CDR3 reads TGTGCCAGCAGTGAAGCGGGCAGGGGAGGGCATCAGCCCCAGCATTTT. It codes for CASSEAGRGGHQPQHF. Full variable domain (outside the CDR3, taken from reference TRBV2 and TRBJ1-5): EPEVTQTPSHQVTQMGQEVILRCVPISNHLYFYWYRQILGQKVEFLVSFYNNEISEKSEIFDDQFSVERPDGSNFTLKIRSTKLEDSAMYFCASSEAGRGGHQPQHFGDGTRLSIL.

Notes on this clone: The sample has other DNA sequences that encode this CDR3 too. The chain uses TRBV19 and TRBJ1-1; unclear D gene. Germline V CDR1 and CDR2: LNHDA, SQIVND (reference sequence). V lost 3 bases and J 3 bases, leaving 11 bases between the germline ends. CDR3 size: 14 residues. The CDR3 nucleotides are TGTGCCAGTAGTATCGGCGGCGGGGACACTGAAGCTTTCTTT. Protein: CASSIGGGDTEAFF. Using reference TRBV19 and TRBJ1-1 for the parts outside the CDR3, the full variable domain is DGGITQSPKYLFRKEGQNVTLSCEQNLNHDAMYWYRQDPGQGLRLIYYSQIVNDFQKGDIAEGYSVSREKKESFPLTVTSAQKNPTAFYLCASSIGGGDTEAFFGQGTRLTVV.

The V call is TRBV7-9, the J call TRBJ2-1; possibly TRBD2 for D (6 bases). Trimming left V 8 bases short and J 0 bases short, with 17 bases between. This CDR3 is 16 amino acids long. Germline V gene sequence: CDR1 SEHNR, CDR2 FQNEAQ (reference sequence). The CDR3 nucleotides are TGTGCCAGCCCGAATAGCGGAATCGACTCCTACAATGAGCAGTTCTTC. This gives the protein CASPNSGIDSYNEQFF.

The genes are TRBV19 and TRBJ1-5; 7 bases fit TRBD1. Germline values: CDR1 LNHDA, CDR2 SQIVND (reference sequence). The CDR3 runs to 16 residues. After removal of 1 base from V and 3 bases from J, the junction contained 6 bases not matched to a gene. The CDR3 reads CASSIVGQGVNQPQHF. CDR3 nucleotide sequence: TGTGCCAGTAGTATAGTCGGGCAGGGGGTCAATCAGCCCCAGCATTTT.

The chain carries TRBV7-8 and TRBJ2-5, with TRBD1 matching over 7 bases. The J call may be mistaken, given a closer DNA end match to TRBJ2-7. The germline V gene has CDR1 SGHVS and CDR2 FQNEAQ. This CDR3 has 16 amino acids. The CDR3 loop is CASSPRTGLIPYEQYF. For the CDR3, the DNA is TGTGCCAGCAGCCCACGGACAGGCTTGATTCCCTACGAGCAGTACTTC.

The chain links TRBV4-2 to TRBJ2-1; 9 nucleotides align to TRBD1. The CDR3 contains 15 residues. The germline V gene has CDR1 LGHNA and CDR2 YNFKEQ. V shed 4 bases, J shed 2 bases, and the junction held 3 bases outside the gene matches. The CDR3 DNA is TGTGCCAGCAGCCCCGACAGGGGGACCTACAATGAGCAGTTCTTC. Translation gives CASSPDRGTYNEQFF.

This clone appeared many times. The same CDR3 arises from other DNA sequences in this sample as well. The chain is built from TRBV9 and TRBJ1-5; D is undetermined. V was shortened by 2 bases and J by 2 bases, with 8 bases between the two germline ends. The germline V gene encodes CDR1 SGDLS and CDR2 YYNGEE. The CDR3 contains 14 residues. The CDR3 nucleotides are TGTGCCAGCAGCGTCTGGGGTGGCAATCAGCCCCAGCATTTT. This codes for CASSVWGGNQPQHF.

Worth noting for this clone: Other DNA sequences in the sample encode the same CDR3. V usage is TRBV5-1 and J usage is TRBJ2-3, with 14 bases lining up with TRBD2. Germline values: CDR1 SGHRS, CDR2 YFSETQ. This CDR3 contains 16 residues. V shed 4 bases, J shed 6 bases, and the junction held 7 bases outside the gene matches. CDR3 DNA sequence: TGCGCCAGCAGCACGGGACTAGCGGGAGTATCGGATACGCAGTATTTT. It translates to CASSTGLAGVSDTQYF.

On this clone itself: Distinct nucleotide sequences in the sample also encode this CDR3. The V call is TRBV7-6, the J call TRBJ2-5; no reliable D call. Trimming left V 5 bases short and J 0 bases short, with 4 bases between. There are 12 residues in the CDR3. The germline V gene encodes CDR1 SGHVS and CDR2 FNYEAQ. CDR3: CASSLDQETQYF. CDR3 bases: TGTGCCAGCAGCCTAGACCAAGAGACCCAGTACTTC.

The V call is TRBV6-5, the J call TRBJ2-5; 7 nucleotides agree with TRBD1. Per the germline V gene, CDR1 is MNHEY and CDR2 is SVGAGI. V shed 4 bases, J shed 2 bases, and the junction held 7 bases outside the gene matches. The CDR3 loop spans 15 amino acids. CDR3 in amino acids: CASSSGDRTQETQYF. For the CDR3, the DNA is TGTGCCAGCAGTTCCGGGGACAGAACACAAGAGACCCAGTACTTC.

This chain uses TRBV5-1 with TRBJ2-7; D remains unclear. Germline CDR1 and CDR2: SGHRS and YFSETQ. This CDR3 has 15 amino acids. V was clipped by 1 base and J by 3 bases, with 14 bases between them. This chain's CDR3 is CASSLRVGAGYEQYF. In DNA form, the CDR3 reads TGCGCCAGCAGCTTGAGGGTGGGTGCCGGCTACGAGCAGTACTTC.

Regarding this clone: A read error may account for a junction end that differs from germline. The chain combines TRBV2 with TRBJ2-7; TRBD1 might be the D (6 bases). Germline V gene data show CDR1 as SNHLY and CDR2 as FYNNEI. The CDR3 is 12 amino acids. CDR3 in amino acids: CASSERQADLNF. DNA of the CDR3: TGTGCCAGCAGTGAAAGACAGGCAGACCTGAACTTC.

The V and J genes are TRBV19 and TRBJ1-1; TRBD1 aligns across 9 bases. This CDR3 is 14 amino acids long. Germline V lookup: CDR1 LNHDA, CDR2 SQIVND (reference sequence). The V and J ends lost 3 bases and 5 bases, in that order; junction bases with no gene match: 4. The CDR3 region is CASSIGTGRTEAFF. CDR3 coding DNA: TGTGCCAGTAGTATTGGGACAGGGCGGACTGAAGCTTTCTTT.

Turning to this clone: It differs at one base from a far larger clone, so likely a read error. The chain couples TRBV12-5 to TRBJ2-7; 8 bases are shared with TRBD2. CDR3 length equals 15 residues. In germline, CDR1 is LGHNT, CDR2 FRNRAP. The CDR3 is CANGLAGTSSYEQYF. The CDR3 region has the DNA TGTGCTAATGGTTTGGCAGGGACTAGCTCCTACGAGCAGTACTTC.

The V gene is TRBV28, the J gene TRBJ1-3; the D gene is possibly TRBD1 (5 bases). This CDR3 comprises 16 residues. The V gene lost 2 bases and the J gene lost 2 bases, with 13 bases spanning the gap. Germline CDR1 MDHEN, CDR2 SYDVKM. CDR3: CASSLLQVNAGNTIYF. CDR3 in DNA: TGTGCCAGCAGTTTACTACAGGTTAACGCTGGAAACACCATATATTTT.